This is a list of T cell receptor beta chains from one sample in a study of tumor-infiltrating lymphocytes in primary liver carcinoma. TCRdb analysed the multiplex PCR reads with MiXCR anew, one entry per CDR3 protein. Of approximately 330,000 distinct CDR3 sequences listed, less than 65% are singletons. Source material: peripheral blood. Receptors originate from a man between 35 and 55 years old with primary liver carcinoma and hepatitis B virus infection. Both conserved end residues are part of each CDR3. The order of the fields is clone size, V gene, D gene, J gene, CDR3 protein, CDR3 DNA. The D gene is left open where the match is weak. The size of a clone is reported for some rows only, either as once, few or many, or as a class for expanded clones.

>-|TRBV6-2/TRBV6-3|-|TRBJ2-5
CASSYGAARGGTQYF
TGTGCCAGTAGTTACGGGGCGGCTAGAGGGGGGACCCAGTACTTC
>-|TRBV11-2|-|TRBJ2-2
CASSLVRGGGELFF
TGTGCCAGCAGCTTAGTCAGGGGGGGCGGGGAGCTGTTTTTC
>once|TRBV11-1|TRBD2|TRBJ2-1
CASSPWGLAGVGEQFF
TGTGCCAGCAGCCCCTGGGGACTAGCGGGAGTCGGGGAGCAGTTCTTC
>-|TRBV6-6|-|TRBJ2-3
CASSYTGWRTDTQYF
TGTGCCAGCAGTTACACGGGTTGGAGGACAGATACGCAGTATTTT
>-|TRBV4-2|-|TRBJ2-3
CASSQRHSTRYF
TGTGCTAGCAGCCAACGGCACAGTACGCGGTATTTT
>-|TRBV12-3/TRBV12-4|-|TRBJ2-2
CASSLSGELFF
TGTGCCAGCAGTTTAAGCGGGGAGCTGTTTTTT
>many|TRBV6-2/TRBV6-3|-|TRBJ2-3
CASSYHHDGDTQYF
TGTGCCAGCAGTTATCACCACGACGGCGATACGCAGTATTTT
>many|TRBV6-5|TRBD2|TRBJ2-1
CASSYRGGRNEQFF
TGTGCCAGCAGTTACCGGGGGGGTCGGAATGAGCAGTTCTTC
>few|TRBV30|-|TRBJ2-2
CAWSVLGVNGELFF
TGTGCCTGGAGTGTACTCGGGGTGAACGGGGAGCTGTTTTTT
>-|TRBV11-2|TRBD1|TRBJ2-7
CASSSPGTGQREQYF
TGTGCCAGCAGCTCCCCCGGGACAGGACAACGCGAGCAGTACTTC
>many|TRBV11-2|TRBD2|TRBJ2-3
CASSLGGSGTDTQYF
TGTGCCAGCAGCTTGGGCGGGAGTGGGACAGATACGCAGTATTTT
>few|TRBV10-3|-|TRBJ1-6
CAISFGGPKDSPLHF
TGTGCCATCAGTTTCGGGGGCCCTAAGGATTCACCCCTCCACTTT
>-|TRBV5-1|-|TRBJ1-2
CASSLGTANLYGYTF
TGCGCCAGCAGCTTGGGGACGGCTAACCTCTATGGCTACACCTTC
>-|TRBV5-1|TRBD1|TRBJ2-2
CASSMGQENTGELFF
TGCGCCAGCAGCATGGGACAGGAGAACACCGGGGAGCTGTTTTTT
>-|TRBV11-2|-|TRBJ1-1
CASSPAHGSGSTEASF
TGTGCAAGCAGCCCAGCGCACGGGAGCGGGAGCACTGAAGCTTCCTTT
>-|TRBV11-3|-|TRBJ2-2
CASSYSAGELLF
TGTGCCAGCAGCTACTCCGCCGGGGAGCTGTTATTT
>-|TRBV5-4|TRBD2|TRBJ2-7
CAGSTRLAGAVYEQYF
TGTGCCGGCAGCACAAGACTAGCGGGAGCCGTCTACGAGCAGTACTTC
>once|TRBV12-3/TRBV12-4|-|TRBJ2-6
CASSFKGSSGANVLTF
TGTGCCAGCAGTTTTAAGGGGAGCTCTGGGGCCAACGTCCTGACTTTC
>-|TRBV11-2|-|TRBJ2-7
CASSRGWQVEQYF
TGTGCCAGCAGCCGTGGGTGGCAGGTAGAACAGTACTTC
>-|TRBV24-1|-|TRBJ2-1
CATSGPSNTAYNEQFF
TGTGCCACCAGTGGCCCCTCTAACACCGCCTACAATGAGCAGTTCTTC
>-|TRBV4-2|-|TRBJ2-3
CASSYQGRDTVTQYF
TGTGCCAGCAGCTACCAGGGGAGGGACACAGTTACGCAGTATTTT
>-|TRBV6-2/TRBV6-3|TRBD2|TRBJ2-6
CASRPGLAGPGANVLTF
TGTGCCAGCAGGCCCGGACTAGCGGGCCCCGGGGCCAACGTCCTGACTTTC
>-|TRBV11-2|-|TRBJ2-7
CASSLNEENYF
TGTGCCAGCAGTTTAAATGAAGAAAATTACTTC
>-|TRBV11-2|-|TRBJ2-7
CASSLERPSEKYF
TGTGCCAGCAGTTTAGAACGGCCTTCCGAGAAGTACTTC
>-|TRBV30|-|TRBJ2-3
CAWAVSGSTDTQYF
TGTGCCTGGGCGGTGAGCGGGAGCACAGATACGCAGTATTTT
>once|TRBV5-4|-|TRBJ2-1
CASSPRAYDEQFF
TGTGCCAGCAGCCCGCGGGCCTACGATGAGCAGTTCTTC
>-|TRBV6-1|TRBD2|TRBJ2-1
CVSSPGGSYNEQFF
TGTGTCAGCAGCCCGGGGGGCTCCTACAATGAGCAGTTCTTC
>many|TRBV29-1|-|TRBJ1-1
CSVEGTPSSPEAFF
TGCAGCGTTGAGGGGACGCCGTCCTCGCCTGAAGCTTTCTTT
>few|TRBV4-1|-|TRBJ2-3
CASSQDRDIFIRDTQYF
TGCGCCAGCAGCCAGGATCGGGACATCTTCATTCGAGATACGCAGTATTTT
>-|TRBV14|TRBD2|TRBJ2-3
CSSSQSGTSGRSDTQYF
TGTAGCAGCAGCCAATCGGGGACTAGCGGGAGGTCAGATACGCAGTATTTT
>-|TRBV28|-|TRBJ2-1
CASSLMESSYNEQFF
TGTGCCAGCAGTTTGATGGAGAGTTCCTACAATGAGCAGTTCTTC
>-|TRBV10-3|-|TRBJ2-5
CAICESIPETQYF
TGTGCCATCTGTGAGAGTATACCGGAGACCCAGTACTTC
>-|TRBV4-2|-|TRBJ2-5
CVSSQSPLTRHGEAQYF
TGTGTCAGCAGCCAATCCCCCCTGACACGGCACGGAGAGGCCCAGTACTTC
>few|TRBV10-3|TRBD2|TRBJ2-1
CAISESGGAEQFF
TGTGCCATCAGTGAGTCGGGAGGGGCAGAGCAGTTCTTC
>-|TRBV20-1|TRBD2|TRBJ2-1
CSASGSKTGLVHNEQFF
TGCAGTGCTTCCGGGAGTAAAACGGGACTAGTCCACAATGAGCAGTTCTTC
>-|TRBV5-4|TRBD1|TRBJ2-7
CASSPGTGRGEQYF
TGTGCCAGCAGCCCTGGGACAGGGAGGGGCGAGCAGTACTTC
>-|TRBV28|-|TRBJ2-1
CASSLWATTINEQFF
TGTGCCAGCAGTTTATGGGCTACCACTATCAATGAGCAGTTCTTC
>-|TRBV11-2|-|TRBJ1-4
CASSLIASRNEKLLF
TGTGCCAGCAGCTTAATAGCCTCTCGGAATGAAAAACTGCTTTTT
>-|TRBV11-1|-|TRBJ2-7
CASSSRAYGQYF
TGTGCCAGCAGTTCCAGGGCCTACGGGCAGTACTTC
>-|TRBV30|-|TRBJ2-1
CAAGSYNEQFF
TGTGCCGCGGGGAGCTACAATGAGCAGTTCTTC
>few|TRBV5-1|-|TRBJ1-4
CASSHEDRSNEKLFF
TGCGCCAGCAGTCATGAGGACAGATCTAATGAAAAACTGTTTTTT
>-|TRBV14|-|TRBJ1-4
CASSQSPGLGKLFF
TGTGCCAGCAGCCAATCGCCAGGGTTGGGAAAACTGTTTTTT